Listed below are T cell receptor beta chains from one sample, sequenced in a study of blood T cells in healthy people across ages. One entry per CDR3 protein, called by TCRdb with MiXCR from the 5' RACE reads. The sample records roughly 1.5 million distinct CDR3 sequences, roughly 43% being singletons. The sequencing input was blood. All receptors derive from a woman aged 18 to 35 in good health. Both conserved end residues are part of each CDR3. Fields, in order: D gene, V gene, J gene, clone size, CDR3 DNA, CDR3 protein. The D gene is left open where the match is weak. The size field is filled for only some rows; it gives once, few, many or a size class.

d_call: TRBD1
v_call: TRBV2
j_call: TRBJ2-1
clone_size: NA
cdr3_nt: TGTGCCAGCAGTGTGCCCAGGGGGCCACCTGAGCAGTTCTTC
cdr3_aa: CASSVPRGPPEQFF

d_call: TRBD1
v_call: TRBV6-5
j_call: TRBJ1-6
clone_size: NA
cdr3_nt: TGTGCCAGCAGTCTTCCAGGGGGCAGGAATTCACCCCTCCACTTT
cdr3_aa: CASSLPGGRNSPLHF

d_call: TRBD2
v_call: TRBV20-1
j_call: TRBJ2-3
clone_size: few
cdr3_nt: TGCAGTGCTAGCGGACTAGCGGGCGGCACAGATACGCAGTATTTT
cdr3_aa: CSASGLAGGTDTQYF

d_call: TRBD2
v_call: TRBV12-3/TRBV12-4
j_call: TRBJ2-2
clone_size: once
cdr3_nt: TGTGCCAGCAGTCCGGGACTAGTTAGCACCGGGGAGCTGTTTTTT
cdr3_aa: CASSPGLVSTGELFF

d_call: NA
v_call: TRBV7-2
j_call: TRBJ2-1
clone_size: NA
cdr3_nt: TGTGCCAGCAGCTTAGAGCTAGCTGGTGGCTATGAGCAGTTCTTC
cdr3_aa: CASSLELAGGYEQFF

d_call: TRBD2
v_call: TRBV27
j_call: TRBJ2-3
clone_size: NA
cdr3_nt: TGTGCCGGCAGCCCGGGACTAGCGGGAGTCGTGCATACGCAGTATTTT
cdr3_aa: CAGSPGLAGVVHTQYF

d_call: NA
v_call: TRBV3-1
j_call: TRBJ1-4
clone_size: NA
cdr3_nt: TGTGCCAGCAGCCAACTGATCGTGCCTAATGAAAAACTGTTTTTT
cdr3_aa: CASSQLIVPNEKLFF

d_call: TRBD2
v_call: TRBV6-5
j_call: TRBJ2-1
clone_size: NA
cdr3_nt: TGTGCCAGCAGTTACCGCTCTCTAGCGGGAGGGAGCTCCTACAATGAGCAGTTCTTC
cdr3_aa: CASSYRSLAGGSSYNEQFF

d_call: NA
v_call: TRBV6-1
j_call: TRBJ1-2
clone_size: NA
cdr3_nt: TGTGCCAGCAGTGGAGTGGCATCCCACTACTATGGCTACACCTTC
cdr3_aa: CASSGVASHYYGYTF

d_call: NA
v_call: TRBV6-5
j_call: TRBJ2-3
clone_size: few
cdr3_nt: TGTGCCAGCAGTTACCCAAACTCCCGACTACAACCCTTCACAGATACGCAGTATTTT
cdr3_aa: CASSYPNSRLQPFTDTQYF

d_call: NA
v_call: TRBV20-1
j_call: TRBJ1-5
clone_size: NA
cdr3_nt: TGCAGTGCTAGCCCGGGGTTCCAGAGAGGCAATCAGCCCCAGCATTTT
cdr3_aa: CSASPGFQRGNQPQHF

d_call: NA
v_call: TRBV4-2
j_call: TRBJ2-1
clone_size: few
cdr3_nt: TGTGCCAGCAGCCAGGAGGCGGGGGCCTCGAATGAGCAGTTCTTC
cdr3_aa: CASSQEAGASNEQFF

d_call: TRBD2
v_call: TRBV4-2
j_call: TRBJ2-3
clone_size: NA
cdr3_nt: TGTGCCAGCAGCCAGACTAGCGGGGCGGGAGATACGCAGTATTTT
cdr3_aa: CASSQTSGAGDTQYF

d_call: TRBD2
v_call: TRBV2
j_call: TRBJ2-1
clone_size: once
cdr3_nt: TGTGCCAGCACCAAGACTAGCGGGGGGGCCCTCTCCGCCAATGAGCAGTTCTTC
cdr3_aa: CASTKTSGGALSANEQFF

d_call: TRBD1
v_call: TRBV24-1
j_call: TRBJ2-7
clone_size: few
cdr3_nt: TGTGCCACCAGTGATCCTGACAGGGACTACGAGCAGTACTTC
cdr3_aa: CATSDPDRDYEQYF

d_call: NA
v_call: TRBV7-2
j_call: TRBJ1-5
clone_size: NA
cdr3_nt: TGTGCCAGCAGCTTAGCGTTCGAAAATCAGCCCCAGCATTTT
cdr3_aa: CASSLAFENQPQHF

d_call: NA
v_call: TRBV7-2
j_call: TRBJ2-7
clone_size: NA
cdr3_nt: TGTGCCAGCAGCTTACCATTCAGAAACTATCCCTACGAGCAGTACTTC
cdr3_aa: CASSLPFRNYPYEQYF

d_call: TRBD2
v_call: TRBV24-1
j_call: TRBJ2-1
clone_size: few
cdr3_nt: TGTGCCACCAGTGATTCTTGGACTAGCGCCTACAATGAGCAGTTCTTC
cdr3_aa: CATSDSWTSAYNEQFF

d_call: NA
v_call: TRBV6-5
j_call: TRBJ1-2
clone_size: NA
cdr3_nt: TGTGCCAGCAGTGACGTGGCAGCCGATGGCTACACCTTC
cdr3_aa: CASSDVAADGYTF

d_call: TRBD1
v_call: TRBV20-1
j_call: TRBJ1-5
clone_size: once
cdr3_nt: TGCAGTGCTAGAGCAGGGGGCAGTTGGAGCAATCAGCCCCAGCATTTT
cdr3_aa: CSARAGGSWSNQPQHF

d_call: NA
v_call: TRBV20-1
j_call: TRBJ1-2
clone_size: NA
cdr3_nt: TGCAGTGCTAGACGCCCCGACACCTATGGCTACACCTTC
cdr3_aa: CSARRPDTYGYTF

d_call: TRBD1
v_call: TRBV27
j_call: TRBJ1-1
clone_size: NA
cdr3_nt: TGTGCCAGCAGTGCAATACCCGGGACAGGGTCTAACACTGAAGCTTTCTTT
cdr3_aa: CASSAIPGTGSNTEAFF

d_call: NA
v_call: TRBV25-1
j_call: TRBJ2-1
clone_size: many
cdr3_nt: TGTGCCAGCCTAGGGAGCGGGACAAGGAGCTCCTACAATGAGCAGTTCTTC
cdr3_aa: CASLGSGTRSSYNEQFF

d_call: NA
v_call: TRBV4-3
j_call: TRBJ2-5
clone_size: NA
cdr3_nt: TGCGCCAGCAGCCAAGATAGCCTGGGGGAGACCCAGTACTTC
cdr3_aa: CASSQDSLGETQYF

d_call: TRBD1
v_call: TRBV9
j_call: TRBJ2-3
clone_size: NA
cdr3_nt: TGTGCCAGCAGCGTAGCAGATGGATACAGGGGTTACGGAGATACGCAGTATTTT
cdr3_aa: CASSVADGYRGYGDTQYF

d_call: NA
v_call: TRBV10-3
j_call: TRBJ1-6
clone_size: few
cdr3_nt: TGTGCCATCAGTGAGTCCACAGGGTATAATTCACCCCTCCACTTT
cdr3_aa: CAISESTGYNSPLHF

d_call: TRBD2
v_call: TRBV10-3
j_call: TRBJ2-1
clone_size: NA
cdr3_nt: TGTGCCATCAGTGAGTCGGCGACTAGCGGGTACAATGAGCAGTTCTTC
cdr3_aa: CAISESATSGYNEQFF

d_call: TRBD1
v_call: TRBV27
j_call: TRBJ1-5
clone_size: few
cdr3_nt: TGTGCCAGCAGTACCCTGACAGGGTCGGGACAGCCCCAGCATTTT
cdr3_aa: CASSTLTGSGQPQHF

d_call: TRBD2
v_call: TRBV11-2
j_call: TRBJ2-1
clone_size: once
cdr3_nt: TGTGCCAGCAGTTACAACCGGGGTCTAGCGGGGGCCATGAGCTCCTACAATGAGCAGTTCTTC
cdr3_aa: CASSYNRGLAGAMSSYNEQFF

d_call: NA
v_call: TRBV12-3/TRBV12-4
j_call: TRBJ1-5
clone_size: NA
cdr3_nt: TGTGCCAGCAGTTCCAGGGTTCGGCCCCAGCATTTT
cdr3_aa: CASSSRVRPQHF

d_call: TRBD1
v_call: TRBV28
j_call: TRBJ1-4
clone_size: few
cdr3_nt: TGTGCCAGCAGTAACGCCGGGACAGGCGGGGAAAAACTGTTTTTT
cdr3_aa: CASSNAGTGGEKLFF

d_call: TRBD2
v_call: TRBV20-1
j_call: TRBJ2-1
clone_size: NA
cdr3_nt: TGCAGTGCTAGATCTGAGCGGGGGGGACCCTACAATGAGCAGTTCTTC
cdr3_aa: CSARSERGGPYNEQFF

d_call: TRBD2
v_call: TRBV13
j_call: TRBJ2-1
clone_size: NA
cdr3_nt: TGTGCCAGCAGCACACCAGGGACTAGCGATGAGCAGTTCTTC
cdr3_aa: CASSTPGTSDEQFF

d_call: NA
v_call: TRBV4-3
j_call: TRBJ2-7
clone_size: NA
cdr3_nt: TGCGCCAGCAGCCAAGATAGCTGGAGCCCTAGCTCCTACGAGCAGTACTTC
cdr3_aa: CASSQDSWSPSSYEQYF

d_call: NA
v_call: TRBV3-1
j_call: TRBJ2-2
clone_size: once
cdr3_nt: TGTGCCAGCAGCCAAGGGGCGGTCGGGGAGCTGTTTTTT
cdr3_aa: CASSQGAVGELFF

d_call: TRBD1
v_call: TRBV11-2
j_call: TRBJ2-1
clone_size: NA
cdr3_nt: TGTGCCAGCAGCGGGGACAGGGGGCCGGATGAGCAGTTCTTC
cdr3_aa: CASSGDRGPDEQFF

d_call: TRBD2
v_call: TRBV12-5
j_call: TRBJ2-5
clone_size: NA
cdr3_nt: TGTGCTAGTGGTAGGGGGACTAGCGGGCATCAAGAGACCCAGTACTTC
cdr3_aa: CASGRGTSGHQETQYF

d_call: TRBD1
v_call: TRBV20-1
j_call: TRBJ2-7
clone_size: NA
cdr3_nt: TGCAGTGCTAGAGATGGGGGACAGAACTACGAGCAGTACTTC
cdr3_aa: CSARDGGQNYEQYF

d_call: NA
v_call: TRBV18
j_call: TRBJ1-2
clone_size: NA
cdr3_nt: TGTGCCAGCTCACCGAGCACAGTAGGGAACACCTTC
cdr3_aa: CASSPSTVGNTF

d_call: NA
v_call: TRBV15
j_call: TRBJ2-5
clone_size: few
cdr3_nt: TGTGCCACCAGCGTCCGGGACATACTTCTGGAGACCCAGTACTTC
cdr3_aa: CATSVRDILLETQYF